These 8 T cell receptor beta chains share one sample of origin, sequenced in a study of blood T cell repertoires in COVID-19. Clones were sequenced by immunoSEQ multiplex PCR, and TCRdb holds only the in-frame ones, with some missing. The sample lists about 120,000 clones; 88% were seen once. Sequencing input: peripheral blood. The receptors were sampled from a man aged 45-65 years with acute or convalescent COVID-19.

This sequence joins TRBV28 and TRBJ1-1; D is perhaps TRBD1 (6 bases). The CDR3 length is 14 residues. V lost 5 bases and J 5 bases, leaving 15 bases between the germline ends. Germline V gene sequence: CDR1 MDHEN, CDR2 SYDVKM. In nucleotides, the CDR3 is TGTGCCAGCAGTCTTCCAGGGGTCAGAACTGAAGCTTTCTTT. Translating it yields CASSLPGVRTEAFF.

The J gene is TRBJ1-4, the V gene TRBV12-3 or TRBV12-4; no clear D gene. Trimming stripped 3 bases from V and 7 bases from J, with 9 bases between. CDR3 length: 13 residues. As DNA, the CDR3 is TGTGCCAGCAGTTTCCAGGAAAGTGAAAAACTGTTTTTT. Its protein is CASSFQESEKLFF.

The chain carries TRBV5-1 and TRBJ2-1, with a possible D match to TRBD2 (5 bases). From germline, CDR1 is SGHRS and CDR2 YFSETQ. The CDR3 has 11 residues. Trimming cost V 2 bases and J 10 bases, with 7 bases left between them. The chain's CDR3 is CASSLTGEQFF. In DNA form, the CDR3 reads TGCGCCAGCAGCTTAACGGGAGAGCAGTTCTTC.

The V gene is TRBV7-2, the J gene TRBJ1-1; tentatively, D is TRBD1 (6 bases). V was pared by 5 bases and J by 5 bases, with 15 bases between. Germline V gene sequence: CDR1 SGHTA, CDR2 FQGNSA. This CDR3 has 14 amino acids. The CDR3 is CASSARTVGTEAFF. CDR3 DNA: TGTGCCAGCAGCGCTCGGACAGTAGGAACTGAAGCTTTCTTT. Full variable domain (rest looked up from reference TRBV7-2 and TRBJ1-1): GAGVSQSPSNKVTEKGKDVELRCDPISGHTALYWYRQSLGQGLEFLIYFQGNSAPDKSGLPSDRFSAERTGGSVSTLTIQRTQQEDSAVYLCASSARTVGTEAFFGQGTRLTVV.

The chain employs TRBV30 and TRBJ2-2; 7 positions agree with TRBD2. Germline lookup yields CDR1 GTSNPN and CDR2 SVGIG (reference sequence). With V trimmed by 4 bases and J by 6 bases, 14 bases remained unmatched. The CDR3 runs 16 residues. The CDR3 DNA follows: TGTGCCTGGACCCTTGGGGGGGGAAGGGTACCCGGGGAGCTGTTTTTT. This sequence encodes CAWTLGGGRVPGELFF.

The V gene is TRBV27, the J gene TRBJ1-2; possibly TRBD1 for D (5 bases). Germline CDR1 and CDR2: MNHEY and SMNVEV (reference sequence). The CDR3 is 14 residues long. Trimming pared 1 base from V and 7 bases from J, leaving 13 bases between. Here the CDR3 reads CASSLLGTRGGYTF. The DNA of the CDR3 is TGTGCCAGCAGTTTATTGGGAACAAGGGGTGGCTACACCTTC.

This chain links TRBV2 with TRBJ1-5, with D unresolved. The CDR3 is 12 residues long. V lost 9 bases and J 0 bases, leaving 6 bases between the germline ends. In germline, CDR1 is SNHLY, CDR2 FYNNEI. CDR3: CASTNSNQPQHF. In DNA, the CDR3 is TGTGCCAGTACAAATAGCAATCAGCCCCAGCATTTT.

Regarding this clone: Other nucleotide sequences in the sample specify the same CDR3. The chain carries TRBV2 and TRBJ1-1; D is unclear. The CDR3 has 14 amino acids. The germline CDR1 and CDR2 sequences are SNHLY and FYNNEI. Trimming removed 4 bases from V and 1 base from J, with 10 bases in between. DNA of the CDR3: TGTGCCAGCAGTGGGGTGGGAGGGAACACTGAAGCTTTCTTT. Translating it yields CASSGVGGNTEAFF. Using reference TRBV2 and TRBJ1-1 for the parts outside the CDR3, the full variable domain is EPEVTQTPSHQVTQMGQEVILRCVPISNHLYFYWYRQILGQKVEFLVSFYNNEISEKSEIFDDQFSVERPDGSNFTLKIRSTKLEDSAMYFCASSGVGGNTEAFFGQGTRLTVV.